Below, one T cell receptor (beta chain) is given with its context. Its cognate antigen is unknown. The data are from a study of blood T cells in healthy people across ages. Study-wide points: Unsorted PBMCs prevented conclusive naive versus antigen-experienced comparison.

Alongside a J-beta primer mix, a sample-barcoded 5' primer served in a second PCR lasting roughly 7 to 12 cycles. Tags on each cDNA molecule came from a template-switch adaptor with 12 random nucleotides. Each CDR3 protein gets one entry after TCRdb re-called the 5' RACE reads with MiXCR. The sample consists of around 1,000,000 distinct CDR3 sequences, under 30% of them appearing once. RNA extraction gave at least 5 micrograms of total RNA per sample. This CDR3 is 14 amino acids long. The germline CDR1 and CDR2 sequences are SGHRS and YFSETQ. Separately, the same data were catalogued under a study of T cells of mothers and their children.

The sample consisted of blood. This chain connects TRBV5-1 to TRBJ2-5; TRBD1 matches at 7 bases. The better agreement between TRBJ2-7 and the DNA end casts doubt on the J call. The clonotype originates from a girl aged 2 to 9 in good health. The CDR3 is CASSLVQGNYEQYF. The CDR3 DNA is TGCGCCAGCAGCTTGGTACAGGGGAATTACGAGCAGTACTTC.